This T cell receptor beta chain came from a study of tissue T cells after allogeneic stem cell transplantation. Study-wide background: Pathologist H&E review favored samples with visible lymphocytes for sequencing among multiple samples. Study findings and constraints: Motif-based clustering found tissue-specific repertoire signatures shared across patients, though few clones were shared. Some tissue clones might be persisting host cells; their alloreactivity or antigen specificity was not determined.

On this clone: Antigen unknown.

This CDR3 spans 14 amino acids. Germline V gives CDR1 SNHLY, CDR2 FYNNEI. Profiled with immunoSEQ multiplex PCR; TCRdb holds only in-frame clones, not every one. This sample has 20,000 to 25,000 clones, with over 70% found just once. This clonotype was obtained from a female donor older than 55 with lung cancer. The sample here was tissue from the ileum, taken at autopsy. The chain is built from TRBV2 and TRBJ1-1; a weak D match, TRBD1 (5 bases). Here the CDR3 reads CAASKGSVNTEAFF. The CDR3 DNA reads TGTGCTGCCTCTAAGGGGTCGGTAAACACTGAAGCTTTCTTT.